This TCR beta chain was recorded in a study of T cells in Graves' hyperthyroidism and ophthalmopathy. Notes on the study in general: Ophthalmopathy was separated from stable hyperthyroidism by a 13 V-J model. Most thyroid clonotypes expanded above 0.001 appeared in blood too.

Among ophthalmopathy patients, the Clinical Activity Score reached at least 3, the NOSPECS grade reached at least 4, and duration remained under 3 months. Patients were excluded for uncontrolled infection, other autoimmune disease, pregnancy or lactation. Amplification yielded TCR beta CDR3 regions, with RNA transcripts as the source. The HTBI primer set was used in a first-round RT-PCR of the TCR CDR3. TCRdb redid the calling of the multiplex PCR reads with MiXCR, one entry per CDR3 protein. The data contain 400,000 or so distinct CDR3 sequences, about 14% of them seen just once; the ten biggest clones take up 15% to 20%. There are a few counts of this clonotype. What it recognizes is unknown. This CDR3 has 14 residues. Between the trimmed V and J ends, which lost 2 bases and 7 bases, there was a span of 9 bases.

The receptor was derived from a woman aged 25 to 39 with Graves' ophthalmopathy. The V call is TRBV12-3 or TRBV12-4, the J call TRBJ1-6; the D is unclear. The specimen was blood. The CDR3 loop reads CASSLRSYNSPLHF. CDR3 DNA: TGTGCCAGCAGTTTAAGGTCGTACAATTCACCCCTCCACTTT.